A selection of T cell receptor beta chains follows, all from one sample in a study of metastatic and nonmetastatic thyroid tumors. TCRdb called clones again from the PCR reads with MiXCR. The sample yields 8,000 to 10,000 clones, less than 25% seen once. Sequenced: adjacent normal tissue. The receptors originated from a female donor with papillary thyroid cancer or a benign thyroid nodule (not recorded which). Some clones in this sample may be carry-over from other donors' samples. CDR3s include the opening cysteine and the closing phenylalanine or tryptophan. Each record gives: J gene, V gene, CDR3 length, clone size, D gene, CDR3 DNA, CDR3 protein. D genes are given only for firm matches. Expanded clones are given a class, and other clones once, few, many or no size at all.

TRBJ1-6	TRBV6-1	15	-	-	TGTGCCAGCAGCCAACTGCAGGTACGCGGCTCACCCCTCCACTTT	CASSQLQVRGSPLHF
TRBJ2-3	TRBV20-1	16	-	TRBD1	TGCAGTGCCAGAGGGACAGTGGCTTTTCGCACTGATACGCAGTATTTT	CSARGTVAFRTDTQYF
TRBJ1-2	TRBV10-3	11	few	TRBD1	TGTGCCACCGGGACAGCGGGCGGCTACACCTTC	CATGTAGGYTF
TRBJ2-1	TRBV20-1	14	many	TRBD2	TGCAGTGCTAGAAGGACTAGCGGTTACAATGAGCAGTTCTTC	CSARRTSGYNEQFF
TRBJ2-5	TRBV7-9	12	many	-	TGTGCCAGCAGCTTATTCCGAGAGACCCAGTACTTC	CASSLFRETQYF
TRBJ2-1	TRBV5-1	15	once	-	TGCGCCAGCAGCCCGGGGGTGGCCCCCTACAATGATCAGTTCTTC	CASSPGVAPYNDQFF
TRBJ1-2	TRBV7-9	13	medium-sized	-	TGTGCCAGCACCCCAACACTTAACTATGGCTACACCTTC	CASTPTLNYGYTF
TRBJ1-5	TRBV6-1	13	medium-sized	-	TGTGCCAGCAGTGATTTTAGCAATCAGCCCCAGCATTTT	CASSDFSNQPQHF
TRBJ2-7	TRBV19	13	-	-	TGTGCCAGTAGTGTAAGTGACGGGGCCAAGCAGTACTTC	CASSVSDGAKQYF
TRBJ2-4	TRBV20-1	11	many	-	TGCAGTGCGATTGGACGGAACATTCAGTACTTC	CSAIGRNIQYF
TRBJ1-5	TRBV10-2	13	many	TRBD1	TGCGCCAGCGCAGGGGGTACCAATCAGCCCCAGCATTTT	CASAGGTNQPQHF
TRBJ1-6	TRBV12-3/TRBV12-4	13	-	-	TGTGCCAGCAGTTACCGGAATAATTCTGCCCTCCACTTT	CASSYRNNSALHF
TRBJ1-2	TRBV7-2	12	-	-	TGTGCCAGCAGCCCACCCCCCCGGGGCTACACCTTC	CASSPPPRGYTF
TRBJ1-1	TRBV18	17	many	-	TGTGCCAGCTCACCATTACAAGTTAGTTACGGGAACACTGAAGCTTTCTTT	CASSPLQVSYGNTEAFF
TRBJ2-2	TRBV6-1	14	medium-sized	TRBD1	TGTGCCAGCATGCGACAGGGGGACACCGGGGAGCTGTTTTTT	CASMRQGDTGELFF
TRBJ2-1	TRBV12-3/TRBV12-4	12	many	-	TGTGCCAGCTCGGGTCTTGGGGGAAAGCAGTTTTTC	CASSGLGGKQFF
TRBJ1-5	TRBV27	17	many	-	TGTGCCAGCAGTTTTACGGCCGGGACATTGGGCAATCAGCCCCAGCATTTT	CASSFTAGTLGNQPQHF
TRBJ2-7	TRBV20-1	13	-	-	TGCAGTGCGTGGGACGTCTACTCCTACGAGCAGTACTTC	CSAWDVYSYEQYF
TRBJ2-2	TRBV20-1	16	-	-	TGCAGTGCTAGAGATCGCTCAGGCGGGAAGGCCGGGGAGCTGTTTTTT	CSARDRSGGKAGELFF
TRBJ2-2	TRBV20-1	16	medium-sized	-	TGCAGTGCCATAGACAGCCGGGCCCAGAACACCGGGGAGCTGTTTTTT	CSAIDSRAQNTGELFF
TRBJ1-1	TRBV30	12	few	-	TGTGCCTGGAGTCCCGGTGAAGGGCCAGCTTTCTTT	CAWSPGEGPAFF
TRBJ2-1	TRBV7-2	17	many	TRBD2	TGTGCCAGCAGCCCCCAAGCTACTAGCGGGAGCTACAATGAGCAGTTCTTC	CASSPQATSGSYNEQFF
TRBJ2-3	TRBV9	12	many	-	TGTGCCAGCAGCGTAGGCACAGATACGCAGTATTTT	CASSVGTDTQYF
TRBJ2-7	TRBV28	18	-	TRBD2	TGTGCCAGCAGTTACCATCGGTCTAGCGGGAGAGTAGGTTACGATCAGTACTTC	CASSYHRSSGRVGYDQYF
TRBJ1-3	TRBV6-2/TRBV6-3	13	medium-sized	-	TGTGCCAGCAGTTACGCTACAAGAAACACCATATATTTT	CASSYATRNTIYF
TRBJ2-3	TRBV5-4	20	few	TRBD2	TGTGCCAGCAGCTTGGTGCCGGGCGAGCGGGAGGCTTCTAGCACAGATACGCAGTATTTT	CASSLVPGEREASSTDTQYF
TRBJ2-1	TRBV28	15	-	-	TGTGCCAGCAGTCAGCCCAGCGCCTCCGCTGATGAGCAGCTCTTC	CASSQPSASADEQLF
TRBJ2-1	TRBV10-3	14	large	-	TGTGCCATCAGTTATGCTAGCCGCGACAATGAGCAGTTCTTC	CAISYASRDNEQFF
TRBJ1-2	TRBV28	11	-	-	TGTGCCAGCAGTTTTATGGATGGCTACACCTTC	CASSFMDGYTF
TRBJ1-1	TRBV5-5	13	few	-	TGTGCCAGCAGCCTTGTATGGGTCACTGAAGCTTTCTTT	CASSLVWVTEAFF
TRBJ2-3	TRBV12-3/TRBV12-4	15	hyperexpanded	TRBD1	TGTGCCAGCAGTTTAGAGGGACAGAACACAGATACGCAGTATTTT	CASSLEGQNTDTQYF
TRBJ2-2	TRBV27	15	medium-sized	TRBD1	TGTGCCAGCGGTCCGGGACAGCCGAACACCGGGGAGCTGTTTTTT	CASGPGQPNTGELFF
TRBJ1-2	TRBV19	15	many	TRBD1	TGTGCCAGTTCCAAGCCGGGACAGCGTATCTATGGCTACACCTTC	CASSKPGQRIYGYTF
TRBJ2-1	TRBV29-1	13	many	-	TGCAGCGTTGTCTATATCTCCTACAATGAGCAGTTCTTC	CSVVYISYNEQFF
TRBJ2-7	TRBV20-1	16	-	TRBD2	TGCAGTGCTAGACCCCAATCTGGACTAGCCTTCTACGAGCGGTACTTC	CSARPQSGLAFYERYF
TRBJ2-7	TRBV2	12	medium-sized	TRBD1	TGTGCCAGCAGCGAAACAGGGGTCGAGCAGTACTTC	CASSETGVEQYF
TRBJ2-7	TRBV6-2/TRBV6-3	15	few	TRBD1	TGTGCCAGCAGTTACCCCACAGGGGCCGGCTACGAGCAGTACTTC	CASSYPTGAGYEQYF
TRBJ2-7	TRBV6-5	14	-	TRBD1	TGTGCCAGCAGTTCGACAGGGGGCTCCTACGAGCAGTACTTC	CASSSTGGSYEQYF
TRBJ2-3	TRBV2	14	-	-	TGTGCCAGCAAGGTACGGCTAAGCACAGATAGGCAGTATTTT	CASKVRLSTDRQYF
TRBJ2-7	TRBV6-1	13	-	TRBD1	TGTGCCAGCAGGGGACAGGGTGGTTACGAGCAGTACTTC	CASRGQGGYEQYF
TRBJ2-3	TRBV11-3	13	many	-	TGTGCCAGCAGCGTGGGGCAGGGAGATACGCAGTATTTT	CASSVGQGDTQYF
TRBJ2-7	TRBV20-1	12	-	-	TGCAGTGCTAGATGGGCCACCTACGATCAGTACTTC	CSARWATYDQYF
TRBJ2-2	TRBV15	17	-	-	TGTGCCACCAGCCGACAACAGACTAGGGCGAACACCGGGGAGCTGTTTTTT	CATSRQQTRANTGELFF
TRBJ2-2	TRBV7-9	13	-	-	TGTGCCAGCAGCTTAGCGGACACCGGGGAGCTGTTTTTT	CASSLADTGELFF
TRBJ2-5	TRBV7-2	14	many	-	TGTGCCAGCAGCACACAGGGATTACGAGAGACCCAGTACTTC	CASSTQGLRETQYF
TRBJ2-7	TRBV27	14	medium-sized	TRBD2	TGTGCCAGCAGTTCGCTGGGGACTAGCAACGAGCAGTACTTC	CASSSLGTSNEQYF
TRBJ2-5	TRBV6-1	14	-	-	TGCGCCAGCAATGAAAAGATAGGGGTGGTGACCCAGTACTTC	CASNEKIGVVTQYF
TRBJ1-1	TRBV27	17	medium-sized	-	TGTGCCAGCAGTGGATACGCTCAGGAGGCATTGAACACTGAAGCTTTCTTT	CASSGYAQEALNTEAFF
TRBJ2-7	TRBV7-2	13	-	TRBD2	TGTGCCAGCAGCTTAAGCGGGGGCTACGAGCAGTACTTC	CASSLSGGYEQYF
TRBJ2-5	TRBV28	14	few	-	TGTGCTAGCAGTGACATGGAGGAACGAGATACCCAGTACTTC	CASSDMEERDTQYF
TRBJ2-7	TRBV7-8	16	medium-sized	-	TGTGCCAGCAGCACGGAGAGGGACGCCGCTCTCTACGAGCAGTACTTC	CASSTERDAALYEQYF
TRBJ2-7	TRBV10-3	10	-	-	TGTGCCACCCTGTCTAGGGAGCAGTACTTC	CATLSREQYF
TRBJ2-7	TRBV30	14	-	-	TGTGCCTGGAAAACGGACCGCCGCTCCTACGAGCAGTACTTC	CAWKTDRRSYEQYF